This T cell receptor (beta chain) originates from a study of blood T cell repertoires in COVID-19. Here immunoSEQ multiplex PCR was the method, and the copy in TCRdb shows in-frame clones only, minus some. The profile shows 250,000 or so clones, 80% to 90% of them singletons. The origin of this receptor is a man in his thirties or forties with active or convalescent COVID-19. Source material: peripheral blood.

The DNA for the CDR3 is TGTGCCAGCAGCTTAGTGACCGGGACAGGGAACACCGGGGAGCTGTTTTTT. As protein: CASSLVTGTGNTGELFF. The rearrangement joins TRBV7-8 to TRBJ2-2; TRBD1 matches at 8 bases. Germline lookup yields CDR1 SGHVS and CDR2 FQNEAQ. The CDR3 spans 17 residues. V was pared by 1 base and J by 1 base, with 5 bases of the junction left unmatched. The full variable domain, completed using reference TRBV7-8 and TRBJ2-2, is GAGVSQSPRYKVAKRGQDVALRCDPISGHVSLFWYQQALGQGPEFLTYFQNEAQLDKSGLPSDRFFAERPEGSVSTLKIQRTQQEDSAVYLCASSLVTGTGNTGELFFGEGSRLTVL.